The present TCR beta chain was sequenced within a study of blood T cell repertoires in COVID-19. Original analysis: From reference gene primer amplification, estimates of nucleated cell counts were derived. TCRdb's copy holds only in-frame clones and misses some; the assay was immunoSEQ multiplex PCR. The V and J calls and clone size come from that table; D and trimming were worked out from the DNA. The data hold about 130,000 clones, with 70% to 85% observed a single time. The germline gives CDR1 SGHVS, CDR2 FNYEAQ. The CDR3 length is 15 residues. V was pared by 6 bases and J by 7 bases, with 6 bases of the junction left unmatched.

The source of this sequence is an elderly woman with acute or convalescent COVID-19. V and J are TRBV7-6 and TRBJ2-1, with TRBD2 matching over 13 bases. The sequencing sample was made of peripheral blood. In DNA form, the CDR3 reads TGTGCCAGCAGTCTAACTAGCGGGGGGGCGAATGAGCAGTTCTTC. Its translation is CASSLTSGGANEQFF.